This section outlines one T cell receptor (beta chain) sequence together with its context. Antigen specificity is unknown. Trimming cost V 4 bases and J 4 bases, with 20 bases left between them. CDR1 and CDR2 (germline): SGHRS, YFSETQ. The CDR3 loop spans 16 amino acids. The record originates from a study of cytomegalovirus exposure and HLA in healthy donors. Study-wide results and limits: Roughly uniform depth of sequencing across donors was assumed in presence/absence analyses. When a later analysis was performed, an Asian-associated ancestry cluster reportedly had fewer N-insertions than the 666-donor mean.

Primers: 60 Vbeta forward and 13 Jbeta reverse. The table came from immunoSEQ multiplex PCR; TCRdb's copy has only in-frame clones and leaves some out. The sample has fewer than 250,000 clones; approximately 78% are singletons. Sequenced material: PBMCs. J is TRBJ1-1 and V is TRBV5-1; tentative D call: TRBD1 (6 bases). The receptor's source is a young man in good health and CMV-seronegative. In nucleotides, the CDR3 is TGCGCCAGCAGCGAAACCCCGGGACATCTCGTCACTGAAGCTTTCTTT. Translating gives CASSETPGHLVTEAFF.